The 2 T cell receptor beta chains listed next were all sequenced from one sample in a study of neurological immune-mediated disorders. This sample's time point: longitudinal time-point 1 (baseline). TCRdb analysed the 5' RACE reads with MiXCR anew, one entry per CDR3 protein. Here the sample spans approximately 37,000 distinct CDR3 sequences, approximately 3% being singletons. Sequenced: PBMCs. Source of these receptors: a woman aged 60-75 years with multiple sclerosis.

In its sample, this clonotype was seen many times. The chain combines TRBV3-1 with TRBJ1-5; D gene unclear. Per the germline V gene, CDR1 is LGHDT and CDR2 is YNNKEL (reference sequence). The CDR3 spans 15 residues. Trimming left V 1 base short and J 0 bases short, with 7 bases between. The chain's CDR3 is CASSQGGNSNQPQHF. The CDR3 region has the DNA TGTGCCAGCAGCCAAGGAGGGAATAGCAATCAGCCCCAGCATTTT. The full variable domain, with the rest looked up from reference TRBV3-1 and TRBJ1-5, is DTAVSQTPKYLVTQMGNDKSIKCEQNLGHDTMYWYKQDSKKFLKIMFSYNNKELIINETVPNRFSPKSPDKAHLNLHINSLELGDSAVYFCASSQGGNSNQPQHFGDGTRLSIL.

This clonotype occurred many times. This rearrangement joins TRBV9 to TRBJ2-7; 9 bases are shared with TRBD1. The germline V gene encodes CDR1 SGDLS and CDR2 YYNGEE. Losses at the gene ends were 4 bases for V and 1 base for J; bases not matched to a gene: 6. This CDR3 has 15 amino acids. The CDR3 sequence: CASSPRGTGSYEQYF. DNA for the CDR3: TGTGCCAGCAGCCCTAGGGGGACAGGGTCCTACGAGCAGTACTTC.